These 16 T cell receptor beta chains were all obtained from the same sample, sequenced in a study of cytomegalovirus exposure and HLA in healthy donors. Both 60 Vbeta primers and 13 Jbeta primers went into the PCR. Sequenced by immunoSEQ multiplex PCR; TCRdb stores in-frame clones only, minus some. The repertoire includes roughly 150,000 clones, about 84% of them detected once, and 1.3% sits in the top ten. The specimen sequenced was PBMCs. Receptors originate from a middle-aged man in good health and CMV-seropositive.

The rearrangement links TRBV27 to TRBJ1-2, with 10 bases aligning to TRBD1. The CDR3 has 14 residues. V was clipped by 4 bases and J by 3 bases; unmatched bases: 2. CDR1 MNHEY and CDR2 SMNVEV come from the germline V gene (reference sequence). The CDR3 spells CASSYGTGDYGYTF. As DNA, the CDR3 is TGTGCCAGCAGTTACGGGACAGGGGACTATGGCTACACCTTC.

In this sample, this clone turned up a few times. J is TRBJ2-7 and V is TRBV11-1; possible D gene TRBD2, 5 bases. This CDR3 is built from 15 residues. The V end was cut by 1 base, the J end by 4 bases, with 14 bases between. Germline CDR1 and CDR2: SGHAT and FQDESV (reference sequence). CDR3 DNA sequence: TGTGCCAGCAGCTTAGGGCGCGGAGCGGTTTACGAGCAGTACTTC. Amino acid sequence: CASSLGRGAVYEQYF.

The chain employs TRBV6-5 and TRBJ1-3; D is ambiguous. This CDR3 is 12 amino acids long. V was clipped by 11 bases and J by 0 bases, with 8 bases between them. CDR1 is MNHEY and CDR2 is SVGAGI in the germline V gene. The CDR3 is CASGSSGNTIYF. The DNA for the CDR3 is TGTGCCTCCGGGAGCTCTGGAAACACCATATATTTT.

This sequence joins TRBV7-2 and TRBJ2-1; TRBD2 matches at 13 bases. Germline V gene lookup returns CDR1 SGHTA and CDR2 FQGNSA. The CDR3 covers 17 residues. J gave up 5 bases and V 4 bases, and 8 bases lay outside the gene matches. In DNA, the CDR3 is TGTGCCAGCAGCTCCCGGACTAGCGGGAGAGGGGACAATGAGCAGTTCTTC. Amino acid sequence: CASSSRTSGRGDNEQFF.

V gene TRBV4-1 combines with J gene TRBJ1-2, with a possible D match to TRBD1 (6 bases). V gave up 0 bases and J gave up 4 bases, with 9 bases separating them. The length of the CDR3 is 14 residues. The germline gives CDR1 MGHRA, CDR2 YSYEKL. This CDR3 reads CASSQDRGTYGYTF. CDR3 in DNA: TGCGCCAGCAGCCAAGATAGGGGGACCTATGGCTACACCTTC.

This chain uses TRBV18 with TRBJ1-5; D perhaps matches TRBD1 (6 bases). Germline values: CDR1 KGHSH, CDR2 LQKENI. Trimming stripped 8 bases from V and 0 bases from J, with 11 bases between. This CDR3 spans 14 amino acids. The DNA for the CDR3 is TGTGCCAGCCAGGACAGCTATAGCAATCAGCCCCAGCATTTT. This encodes CASQDSYSNQPQHF.

This clone was observed a handful of times. This chain links TRBV5-4 with TRBJ1-1, with D possibly matching TRBD1 (6 bases). Germline V gene sequence: CDR1 SGHNT, CDR2 YYREEE (reference sequence). V gave up 0 bases and J gave up 5 bases, with 11 bases separating them. The CDR3 loop spans 14 amino acids. The CDR3 reads CASSLDRVGTEAFF. The CDR3 region has the DNA TGTGCCAGCAGCTTGGACAGGGTTGGAACTGAAGCTTTCTTT.

Of note for this clone: The junction departs from germline at one end; a sequencing error may be responsible. The rearrangement links TRBV7-7 to TRBJ2-1, with TRBD2 as a possible D gene (5 bases). The CDR3 has 12 amino acids. The germline V gene has CDR1 SSHAT and CDR2 FNYEAQ (reference sequence). The CDR3: CASSLASGEQFF. In DNA, the CDR3 is TGTGCTAGCAGCTTAGCCTCGGGAGAGCAGTTCTTC.

The chain recombines TRBV6-1 with TRBJ2-7, with 7 bases matching TRBD1. The CDR3 sequence is 14 residues long. V was clipped by 2 bases and J by 0 bases; unmatched bases: 1. In germline, CDR1 is MNHNS, CDR2 SASEGT. The CDR3 DNA sequence: TGTGCCAGCAGTGAAAGGGACAGCTCCTACGAGCAGTACTTC. This sequence encodes CASSERDSSYEQYF.

This clone has just a few counts. This chain joins TRBV19 and TRBJ1-5; 8 bases map to TRBD1. V lost 9 bases and J lost 4; bases outside the gene matches: 8. This CDR3 spans 14 amino acids. CDR1 is LNHDA and CDR2 is SQIVND in the germline V gene (reference sequence). Written as DNA, the CDR3 is TGTGCCAGCGCGGACAGGGATTCTAATCAGCCCCAGCATTTT. Translated: CASADRDSNQPQHF.

The rearrangement joins TRBV10-3 to TRBJ2-1; TRBD2 agrees at 14 bases. In germline, CDR1 is ENHRY, CDR2 SYGVKD. CDR3 length equals 16 residues. J lost 7 bases, V lost 4 bases, and 6 bases had no gene match. The DNA of the CDR3 is TGTGCCATCAGTGCCTTGACTAGCGGGAGGGGGAATGAGCAGTTCTTC. It codes for CAISALTSGRGNEQFF.

This clone showed up just a few times. This sequence joins TRBV4-2 and TRBJ2-3; TRBD2 matches at 12 bases. Germline V lookup: CDR1 LGHNA, CDR2 YNFKEQ. The CDR3 consists of 21 residues. V lost 3 bases and J lost 0; bases outside the gene matches: 16. Written as DNA, the CDR3 is TGTGCCAGCAGCCAGGTTACGGGACTAGCGGGTCTACACCGGAGCACAGATACGCAGTATTTT. This gives the protein CASSQVTGLAGLHRSTDTQYF.

This clone was observed a single time. The chain uses TRBV4-1 and TRBJ2-5; the D gene is possibly TRBD2 (6 bases). Trimming removed 8 bases from V and 5 bases from J, with 24 bases in between. There are 16 residues in the CDR3. Germline-derived CDR1 and CDR2 are MGHRA and YSYEKL. The CDR3 DNA reads TGCGCCAGCTCAAATCCCCTCGGAGGGCAAAAGGAGACCCAGTACTTC. It translates to CASSNPLGGQKETQYF.

The chain recombines TRBV5-1 with TRBJ2-1; D not resolved. Per germline, CDR1 SGHRS and CDR2 YFSETQ. The CDR3 contains 13 residues. Trimming left V 0 bases short and J 10 bases short, with 11 bases between. The CDR3 reads CASSLEQAWEQFF. CDR3 DNA: TGCGCCAGCAGCTTGGAGCAGGCTTGGGAGCAGTTCTTC.

V gene TRBV28 combines with J gene TRBJ1-1; D not certain. This CDR3 is built from 13 residues. With 3 bases removed from V and 0 bases from J, the gap between germline ends came to 5 bases. Germline V gene data show CDR1 as MDHEN and CDR2 as SYDVKM. In DNA, the CDR3 is TGTGCCAGCAGTTTTCCCTTGAACACTGAAGCTTTCTTT. Its translation: CASSFPLNTEAFF.

The chain combines TRBV27 with TRBJ1-1, with D possibly TRBD1 on 6 matching bases. The CDR3 runs 15 residues. CDR1 and CDR2 (germline): MNHEY, SMNVEV (reference sequence). Trimming removed 3 bases from V and 2 bases from J, with 13 bases in between. CDR3 protein: CASSFGGAFNTEAFF. The CDR3 DNA reads TGTGCCAGCAGTTTCGGGGGGGCCTTCAACACTGAAGCTTTCTTT.